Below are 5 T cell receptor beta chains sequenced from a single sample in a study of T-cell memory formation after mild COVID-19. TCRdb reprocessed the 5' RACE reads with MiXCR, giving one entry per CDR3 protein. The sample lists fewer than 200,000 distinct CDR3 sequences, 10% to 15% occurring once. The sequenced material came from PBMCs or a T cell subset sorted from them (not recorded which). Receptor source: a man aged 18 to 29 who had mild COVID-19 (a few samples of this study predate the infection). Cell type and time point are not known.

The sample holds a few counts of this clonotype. The CDR3 loop is CASSLAGQGGTDTQYF. CDR3 nucleotide sequence: TGCGCCAGCAGCTTGGCAGGACAGGGCGGCACAGATACGCAGTATTTT. The chain employs TRBV5-1 and TRBJ2-3, with TRBD1 identical over 8 bases. The trim removed 0 bases at V and 1 base at J, leaving 4 bases unmatched. This CDR3 is built from 16 residues. The germline V gene encodes CDR1 SGHRS and CDR2 YFSETQ.

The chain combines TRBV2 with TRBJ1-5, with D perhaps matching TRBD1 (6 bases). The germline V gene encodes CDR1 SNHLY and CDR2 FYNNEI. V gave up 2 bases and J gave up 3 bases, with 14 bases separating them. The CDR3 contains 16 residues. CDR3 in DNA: TGTGCCAGCAGTGAATCGGGGGCGGTTTTCAATCAGCCCCAGCATTTT. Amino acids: CASSESGAVFNQPQHF.

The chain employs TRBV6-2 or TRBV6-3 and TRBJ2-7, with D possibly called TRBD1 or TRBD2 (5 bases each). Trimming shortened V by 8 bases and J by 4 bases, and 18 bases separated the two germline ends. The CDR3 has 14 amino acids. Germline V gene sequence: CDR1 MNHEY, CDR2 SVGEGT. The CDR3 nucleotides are TGTGCCAGCTCTTCCGGGACCTGGCTTTACGAGCAGTACTTC. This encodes CASSSGTWLYEQYF.

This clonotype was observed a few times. The CDR3 DNA reads TGTGCCAGCAGCCACATCCAGGGGACCCAGTACTTC. It translates to CASSHIQGTQYF. This chain uses TRBV7-2 with TRBJ2-5, with D perhaps TRBD1 (5 bases). This CDR3 has 12 amino acids. V was shortened by 5 bases and J by 7 bases, with 11 bases between the two germline ends. The germline CDR1 and CDR2 sequences are SGHTA and FQGNSA.

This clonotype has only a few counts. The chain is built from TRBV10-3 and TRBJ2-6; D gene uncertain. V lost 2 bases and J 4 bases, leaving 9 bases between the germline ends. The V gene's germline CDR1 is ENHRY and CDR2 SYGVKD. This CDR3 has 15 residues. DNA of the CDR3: TGTGCCATCAGTGAGGGGTCAAACGGGGCCAACGTCCTGACTTTC. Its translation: CAISEGSNGANVLTF.